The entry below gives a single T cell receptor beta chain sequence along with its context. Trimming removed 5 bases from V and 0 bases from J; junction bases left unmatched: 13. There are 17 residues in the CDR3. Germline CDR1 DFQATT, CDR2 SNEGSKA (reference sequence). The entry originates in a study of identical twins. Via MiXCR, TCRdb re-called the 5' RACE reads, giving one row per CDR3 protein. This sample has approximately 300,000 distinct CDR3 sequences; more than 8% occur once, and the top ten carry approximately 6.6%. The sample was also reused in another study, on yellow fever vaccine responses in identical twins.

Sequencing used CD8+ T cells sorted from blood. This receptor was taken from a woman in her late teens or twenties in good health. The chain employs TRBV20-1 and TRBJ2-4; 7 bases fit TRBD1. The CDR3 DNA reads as TGCAGTGCTGACCGGGACAGACTAAAATTAGCCAAAAACATTCAGTACTTC. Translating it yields CSADRDRLKLAKNIQYF.